The 26 T cell receptor beta chains in this list originate from one sample, sequenced in a study of human versus mouse CDR3 diversity and MHC coevolution. Sequencing used immunoSEQ multiplex PCR; TCRdb keeps in-frame clones, though not all of them. Of over 60,000 clones listed, about 90% are singletons. The specimen sequenced was naive CD4+ T cells from blood. Stated subset: CD45RO-negative CD62L-positive naive CD4 T cells. These receptors originate from a person aged 30 to 69 in good health.

CDR3 protein: CSVATLAGTDTQYF. CDR3 nucleotides: TGCAGCGTTGCGACCCTAGCGGGCACAGATACGCAGTATTTT. This sequence joins TRBV29-1 and TRBJ2-3; 7 bases agree with TRBD2. The germline V gene encodes CDR1 SQVTM and CDR2 ANQGSEA. The ends lost 4 bases at V and 1 base at J; junction bases unmatched: 5. The CDR3 extends over 14 amino acids.

The V call is TRBV27, the J call TRBJ2-5; TRBD2 matches at 10 bases. CDR1 is MNHEY, CDR2 SMNVEV, per germline (reference sequence). The CDR3 loop spans 15 amino acids. V lost 5 bases and J lost 5; bases outside the gene matches: 8. CDR3 nucleotide sequence: TGTGCCAGCAGTGGACAGACTAGCGGGCAGGAGACCCAGTACTTC. This gives the protein CASSGQTSGQETQYF.

This sequence joins TRBV30 and TRBJ2-7; maybe TRBD2 (5 bases). V lost 3 bases and J lost 1, with 10 bases in between. Looked up from germline, CDR1 is GTSNPN and CDR2 is SVGIG (reference sequence). The CDR3 is made up of 13 amino acids. This CDR3 reads CAWSRGLSYEQYF. CDR3 coding DNA: TGTGCCTGGAGCCGGGGATTGTCCTACGAGCAGTACTTC.

The chain couples TRBV7-8 to TRBJ2-5; 10 positions agree with TRBD2. The CDR3 is made up of 13 amino acids. Looked up from germline, CDR1 is SGHVS and CDR2 is FQNEAQ. The ends lost 6 bases at V and 4 bases at J; junction bases unmatched: 2. The CDR3 bases are TGTGCCAGCAGAATAGCGGGAGGAGAGACCCAGTACTTC. Translation: CASRIAGGETQYF. The full variable domain, with the rest looked up from reference TRBV7-8 and TRBJ2-5, is GAGVSQSPRYKVAKRGQDVALRCDPISGHVSLFWYQQALGQGPEFLTYFQNEAQLDKSGLPSDRFFAERPEGSVSTLKIQRTQQEDSAVYLCASRIAGGETQYFGPGTRLLVL.

The chain recombines TRBV4-2 with TRBJ2-5; D might be TRBD2 (6 bases). There are 13 residues in the CDR3. The V end lost 6 bases, the J end lost 5 bases, and 13 bases lay between the germline ends. Germline V CDR1 and CDR2: LGHNA, YNFKEQ. CDR3 nucleotide sequence: TGTGCCAGCAGACTAGCCGGGGAGGAGACCCAGTACTTC. Its protein is CASRLAGEETQYF.

The chain carries TRBV7-9 and TRBJ2-7, with 7 bases fitting TRBD1. J lost 2 bases, V lost 0 bases, and 7 bases had no gene match. CDR3 size: 16 residues. The V gene's germline CDR1 is SEHNR and CDR2 FQNEAQ (reference sequence). The CDR3 here is CASSLAVRTGPYEQYF. CDR3 coding DNA: TGTGCCAGCAGCTTAGCGGTGAGGACAGGCCCCTACGAGCAGTACTTC.

The gene calls are TRBV11-1 and TRBJ2-7; 10 bases align to TRBD2. Germline CDR1 SGHAT, CDR2 FQDESV (reference sequence). The V gene end was trimmed by 1 base and the J gene end by 2 bases; junction bases not matched to a gene: 8. CDR3 length: 17 residues. The CDR3 DNA follows: TGTGCCAGCAGCTTAGGCGGAGGGACTAGCGTAACCTACGAGCAGTACTTC. Amino acid sequence: CASSLGGGTSVTYEQYF.

CDR3 region: CASSFPGQGGSYEQYF. The CDR3 DNA follows: TGTGCCAGCAGCTTCCCGGGACAGGGGGGCTCCTACGAGCAGTACTTC. This chain links TRBV7-2 with TRBJ2-7; 11 bases map to TRBD1. This CDR3 region has 16 residues. Germline V gives CDR1 SGHTA, CDR2 FQGNSA. With V trimmed by 3 bases and J by 0 bases, 4 bases remained unmatched.

This chain links TRBV2 with TRBJ1-2; a possible D gene is TRBD1 (5 bases). The V and J ends lost 0 bases and 5 bases respectively, with 7 bases between them. The germline V gene encodes CDR1 SNHLY and CDR2 FYNNEI. The CDR3 runs 13 residues. The CDR3 nucleotides read TGTGCCAGCAGTGAAGCTCGGGGGTATGGCTACACCTTC. Translation: CASSEARGYGYTF.

In this sample, this clone turned up once. The CDR3 nucleotides are TGCGCCAGCAGCAAACGGACTAGCGGCCAAGAGACCCAGTACTTC. Protein: CASSKRTSGQETQYF. V is TRBV5-1 and J is TRBJ2-5; 10 nucleotides match TRBD2. There are 15 residues in the CDR3. Germline CDR1 SGHRS, CDR2 YFSETQ. The J segment lost 1 base and the V segment lost 4 bases, leaving 4 bases of the junction unmatched.

V and J are TRBV5-1 and TRBJ2-5; 7 bases agree with TRBD2. The CDR3 spans 14 residues. Germline lookup yields CDR1 SGHRS and CDR2 YFSETQ. J gave up 1 base and V 4 bases, and 4 bases lay outside the gene matches. CDR3 amino acids: CASSGGLFQETQYF. The DNA of the CDR3 is TGCGCCAGCAGCGGGGGACTATTCCAAGAGACCCAGTACTTC.

V and J are TRBV6-1 and TRBJ1-2, with 9 bases that match TRBD1. J gave up 7 bases and V 4 bases, and 7 bases lay outside the gene matches. The CDR3 is made up of 14 amino acids. Per the germline V gene, CDR1 is MNHNS and CDR2 is SASEGT. The CDR3 region has the DNA TGTGCCAGCAGTGCCTCAGGACAGGGGTCTGGCTACACCTTC. Its translation: CASSASGQGSGYTF.

The chain recombines TRBV6-1 with TRBJ1-2; D is perhaps TRBD1 (5 bases). The CDR3 is made up of 14 amino acids. V was shortened by 2 bases and J by 4 bases, with 11 bases between the two germline ends. The germline CDR1 and CDR2 sequences are MNHNS and SASEGT. The CDR3 DNA is TGTGCCAGCAGTGAAACCAGGGCGGTCTATGGCTACACCTTC. This gives the protein CASSETRAVYGYTF.

V is TRBV5-6 and J is TRBJ2-7; 7 bases are shared with TRBD1. In germline, CDR1 is SGHDT, CDR2 YYEEEE. This CDR3 spans 14 amino acids. V shed 0 bases and J 3 bases; nucleotides not matched to a gene: 3. The CDR3 DNA reads TGTGCCAGCAGCTTGGGACAGGGAAGCTACGAGCAGTACTTC. Its protein is CASSLGQGSYEQYF.

This rearrangement joins TRBV10-3 to TRBJ2-2, with TRBD2 as a possible D gene (6 bases). This CDR3 has 14 residues. The V end was cut by 5 bases, the J end by 3 bases, with 10 bases between. Germline V gene data show CDR1 as ENHRY and CDR2 as SYGVKD. CDR3 sequence (DNA): TGTGCCATCAGTTTAGCGGAGGACACCGGGGAGCTGTTTTTT. Protein: CAISLAEDTGELFF.

The chain employs TRBV5-1 and TRBJ1-3, with D unresolved. The V gene's germline CDR1 is SGHRS and CDR2 YFSETQ. The CDR3 is made up of 14 amino acids. V lost 4 bases and J lost 0, with 8 bases in between. The CDR3 protein is CASSTDSSGNTIYF. The CDR3, as DNA: TGCGCCAGCAGCACCGATAGCTCTGGAAACACCATATATTTT.

This clone has just a few counts. The V and J genes are TRBV7-9 and TRBJ1-4; TRBD1 aligns across 8 bases. Unmatched junction bases numbered 7, after V lost 5 bases and J lost 2 bases. Germline CDR1 reads SEHNR; CDR2 reads FQNEAQ (reference sequence). The length of the CDR3 is 16 residues. CDR3 sequence: CASSPGQVATNEKLFF. CDR3 DNA sequence: TGTGCCAGCAGCCCGGGACAGGTGGCGACTAATGAAAAACTGTTTTTT.

This chain connects TRBV19 to TRBJ1-3; D call uncertain. Germline assignment: CDR1 LNHDA and CDR2 SQIVND (reference sequence). The CDR3 is 15 residues long. Between the trimmed V and J ends, which lost 5 bases and 0 bases, there was a span of 11 bases. CDR3 nucleotide sequence: TGTGCCAGTAGTGGCGGTATTTCCTCTGGAAACACCATATATTTT. Protein sequence: CASSGGISSGNTIYF.

This clone was seen a single time. This chain links TRBV7-6 with TRBJ2-7, with a possible D match to TRBD1 (6 bases). This CDR3 is 14 amino acids long. Germline V gives CDR1 SGHVS, CDR2 FNYEAQ. Trimming left V 7 bases short and J 1 base short, with 14 bases between. The CDR3 sequence is CASTPGQRSYEQYF. The CDR3 bases are TGTGCCAGCACCCCTGGACAGCGTTCCTACGAGCAGTACTTC.

The table lists this clone with a few counts. The V call is TRBV12-5, the J call TRBJ1-4; D may be TRBD1 (5 bases). Trimming stripped 0 bases from V and 7 bases from J, with 12 bases between. The CDR3 sequence is 15 residues long. Germline V gene lookup returns CDR1 LGHNT and CDR2 FRNRAP. The CDR3 loop reads CASGLVGQGLEKLFF. Here the CDR3 DNA reads TGTGCTAGTGGTTTGGTAGGGCAGGGTCTTGAAAAACTGTTTTTT. Together with reference TRBV12-5 and TRBJ1-4, the CDR3 gives the full variable domain: DARVTQTPRHKVTEMGQEVTMRCQPILGHNTVFWYRQTMMQGLELLAYFRNRAPLDDSGMPKDRFSAEMPDATLATLKIQPSEPRDSAVYFCASGLVGQGLEKLFFGSGTQLSVL.

V and J are TRBV7-9 and TRBJ2-3; perhaps TRBD2 as D (6 bases). This CDR3 is 15 amino acids long. The V end lost 5 bases, the J end lost 0 bases, and 12 bases lay between the germline ends. Germline lookup yields CDR1 SEHNR and CDR2 FQNEAQ (reference sequence). The CDR3 DNA is TGTGCCAGCAGCCCCGGGACTTCAAGCACAGATACGCAGTATTTT. Translating gives CASSPGTSSTDTQYF.

The V gene is TRBV30, the J gene TRBJ2-1; TRBD2 matches 7 bases. V lost 2 bases and J lost 4; bases outside the gene matches: 8. There are 15 residues in the CDR3. Germline-derived CDR1 and CDR2 are GTSNPN and SVGIG (reference sequence). CDR3 nucleotide sequence: TGTGCCTGGAGTACCCAAGCGGGGCAGTACAATGAGCAGTTCTTC. As protein: CAWSTQAGQYNEQFF.

The V gene is TRBV5-1, the J gene TRBJ2-2; the match to TRBD2 covers 7 bases. This CDR3 spans 15 amino acids. The germline CDR1 and CDR2 sequences are SGHRS and YFSETQ. Germline trimming cut 2 bases from V and 2 bases from J; bases unmatched to any gene: 3. This CDR3 is CASSLRDYNTGELFF. Here the CDR3 DNA reads TGCGCCAGCAGCTTAAGGGACTACAACACCGGGGAGCTGTTTTTT.

DNA for the CDR3: TGCGCCAGCAGCATTACCCCGGGACTAGCTTCCGGGGAGCTGTTTTTT. Its translation is CASSITPGLASGELFF. The V gene is TRBV5-1, the J gene TRBJ2-2; 9 bases line up with TRBD2. The CDR3 runs 16 residues. J gave up 6 bases and V 4 bases, and 10 bases lay outside the gene matches. From germline, CDR1 is SGHRS and CDR2 YFSETQ.

This chain joins TRBV30 and TRBJ2-7, with D maybe TRBD2 (5 bases). V lost 1 base to trimming and J lost 6 bases, with 13 bases between them. The CDR3 covers 13 residues. Germline CDR1 and CDR2: GTSNPN and SVGIG (reference sequence). The CDR3: CAWSGLRSGEQYF. The CDR3 coding sequence is TGTGCCTGGAGTGGACTTCGGAGCGGCGAGCAGTACTTC.

CDR3 amino acids: CASSRGGDQPQHF. The CDR3 DNA reads TGTGCCAGCAGCCGAGGGGGGGACCAGCCCCAGCATTTT. The chain combines TRBV5-4 with TRBJ1-5, with D perhaps TRBD1 (6 bases). CDR1 is SGHNT, CDR2 YYREEE, per germline (reference sequence). The CDR3 covers 13 residues. V was clipped by 4 bases and J by 7 bases, with 12 bases between them. The whole variable domain, filled in from reference TRBV5-4 and TRBJ1-5, reads ETGVTQSPTHLIKTRGQQVTLRCSSQSGHNTVSWYQQALGQGPQFIFQYYREEENGRGNFPPRFSGLQFPNYSSELNVNALELDDSALYLCASSRGGDQPQHFGDGTRLSIL.